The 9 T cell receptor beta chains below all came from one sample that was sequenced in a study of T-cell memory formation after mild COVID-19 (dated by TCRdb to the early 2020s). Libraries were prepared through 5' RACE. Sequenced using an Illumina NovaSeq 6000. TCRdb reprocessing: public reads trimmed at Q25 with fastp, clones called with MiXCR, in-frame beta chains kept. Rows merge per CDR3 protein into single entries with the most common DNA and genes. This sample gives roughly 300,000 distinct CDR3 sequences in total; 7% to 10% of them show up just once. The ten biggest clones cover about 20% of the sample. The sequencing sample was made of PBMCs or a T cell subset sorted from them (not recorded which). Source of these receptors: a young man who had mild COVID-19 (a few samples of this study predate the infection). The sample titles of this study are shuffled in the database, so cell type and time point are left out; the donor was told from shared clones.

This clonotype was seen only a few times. The CDR3: CASSLLGIYEQYF. For the CDR3, the DNA is TGTGCCAGCAGTTTACTGGGGATCTACGAGCAGTACTTC. This rearrangement joins TRBV12-3 or TRBV12-4 to TRBJ2-7; no definite D call. The CDR3 loop spans 13 amino acids. V lost 2 bases, J lost 3 bases, and 8 bases lay in between.

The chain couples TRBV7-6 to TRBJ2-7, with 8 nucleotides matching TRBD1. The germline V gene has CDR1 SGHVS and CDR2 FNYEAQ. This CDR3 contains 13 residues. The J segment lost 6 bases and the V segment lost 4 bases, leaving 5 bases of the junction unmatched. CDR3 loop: CASSSQGAREQYF. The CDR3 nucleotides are TGTGCCAGCAGCTCCCAGGGGGCCCGCGAGCAGTACTTC.

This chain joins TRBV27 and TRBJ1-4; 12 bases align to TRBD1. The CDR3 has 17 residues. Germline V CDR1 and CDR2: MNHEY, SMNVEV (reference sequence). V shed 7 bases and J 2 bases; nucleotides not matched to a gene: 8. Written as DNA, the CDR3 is TGTGCCAGCACTCCGGGACAGGGGGCGCGGACTAATGAAAAACTGTTTTTT. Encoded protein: CASTPGQGARTNEKLFF.

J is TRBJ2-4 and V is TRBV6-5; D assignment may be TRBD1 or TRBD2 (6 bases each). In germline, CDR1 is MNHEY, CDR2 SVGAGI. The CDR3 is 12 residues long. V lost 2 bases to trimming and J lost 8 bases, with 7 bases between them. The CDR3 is CASSYRGDIQYF. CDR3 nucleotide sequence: TGTGCCAGCAGTTACAGGGGGGACATTCAGTACTTC.

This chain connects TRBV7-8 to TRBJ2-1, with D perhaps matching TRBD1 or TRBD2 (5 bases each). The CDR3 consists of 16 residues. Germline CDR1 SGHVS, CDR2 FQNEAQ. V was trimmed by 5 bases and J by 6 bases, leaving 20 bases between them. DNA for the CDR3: TGTGCCAGCAGCCAAAGGGTTTGGGGGATAGGCAATGAGCAGTTCTTC. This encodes CASSQRVWGIGNEQFF.

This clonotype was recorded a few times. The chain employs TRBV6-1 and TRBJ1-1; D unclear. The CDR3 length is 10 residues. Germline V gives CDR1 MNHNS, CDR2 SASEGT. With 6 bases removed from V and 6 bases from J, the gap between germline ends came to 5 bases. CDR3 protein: CASSGAEAFF. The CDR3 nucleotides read TGTGCCAGCAGCGGCGCTGAAGCTTTCTTT.

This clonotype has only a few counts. CDR3 amino acids: CASSSLGARQGNSPLHF. CDR3 sequence (DNA): TGTGCCAGCAGCTCGTTGGGGGCCAGGCAGGGGAATTCACCCCTCCACTTT. This sequence joins TRBV7-2 and TRBJ1-6; possibly TRBD1 for D (6 bases). The CDR3 covers 17 residues. Between the trimmed V and J ends, which lost 4 bases and 7 bases, there was a span of 20 bases. The V gene's germline CDR1 is SGHTA and CDR2 FQGNSA. Full variable domain (missing parts from reference TRBV7-2 and TRBJ1-6): GAGVSQSPSNKVTEKGKDVELRCDPISGHTALYWYRQSLGQGLEFLIYFQGNSAPDKSGLPSDRFSAERTGGSVSTLTIQRTQQEDSAVYLCASSSLGARQGNSPLHFGNGTRLTVT.

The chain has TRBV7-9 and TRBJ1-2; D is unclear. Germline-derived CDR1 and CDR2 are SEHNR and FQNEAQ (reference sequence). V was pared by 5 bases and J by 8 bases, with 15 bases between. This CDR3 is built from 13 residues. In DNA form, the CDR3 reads TGTGCCAGCAGCCCGGAAGGATTGGGAGGCTACACCTTC. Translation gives CASSPEGLGGYTF.

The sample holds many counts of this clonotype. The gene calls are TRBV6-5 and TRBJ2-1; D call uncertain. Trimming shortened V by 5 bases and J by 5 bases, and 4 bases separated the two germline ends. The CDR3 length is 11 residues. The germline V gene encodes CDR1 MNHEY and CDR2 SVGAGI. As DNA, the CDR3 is TGTGCCAGCAGTGCGAACAATGAGCAGTTCTTC. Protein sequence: CASSANNEQFF.